The entry that follows covers one T cell receptor (beta chain) sequence. What antigen it recognizes has not been identified. No base qualities exist here, and no much larger clone lies one base off it. The CDR3 has 16 amino acids, counting the end cysteine and phenylalanine. The sequence is cut down to CDR3 DNA, 48 bases in frame from base 1. Based on the germline V gene, the CDR1 and CDR2 sequences are MDHEN and SYDVKM. Trimming at the junction amounts to 4 bases on V and 0 bases on J, and the germline ends lie 13 bases apart. Donors were under 40 systemically healthy Caucasian individuals from Russia aged 6 to 90 years. Around 9.7 milliliters of peripheral blood were collected from each donor into EDTA-treated Vacutainer tubes. Ficoll-Paque density-gradient centrifugation was used to isolate PBMCs, with at least 6.5 million per sample. Trizol reagent was used to extract total RNA from PBMCs, with at least 6 micrograms per sample. The percentages of naive CD45RAhigh/CD27high T cells were determined by flow cytometry on a PBMC aliquot from every donor.

The library was obtained by 5' RACE. The run used an Illumina HiSeq 2500. A second roughly 6 to 11 cycle PCR used a sample-barcoded 5' primer and a J-beta primer mix. A unique molecular identifier was introduced onto each TCR beta cDNA molecule by a template-switch 5' adaptor carrying 12 random nucleotides. Each sample yielded at least 3 million CDR3-containing paired-end reads. First-strand cDNA was synthesized from all RNA with the Mint cDNA synthesis kit, primed by a TRBC-specific oligonucleotide. Following uracil-DNA glycosylase treatment, a first 18-cycle PCR with universal primers M1SS and BC2_uni_R was performed on all cDNA. Per the original workflow: For normalization, 1 million high-quality reads, each with a distinct molecular identifier, were randomly selected from each sample. Instead of being binned into consensus sequences, reads that shared molecular identifiers were thrown out. MiTCR, set to a Q25 quality threshold and the strictest error-elimination algorithm, was used for CDR3 identification, clonotype clustering and error correction. A nonparametric unseen species model with Euler transformation was used to estimate a lower bound on total TCR beta diversity. TCRdb passed the public sequencing reads through fastp at Q25 and MiXCR, retaining productive beta sequences. Every entry covers one CDR3 protein and lists the most common genes and DNA from its rows. The V and J calls here are based on TCRdb, not the publication. Recorded for this sample are 800,000 or so distinct CDR3 sequences; around 25% of them occurred a single time. Under 4.5% of the sample rests with the top ten.

The data were obtained in a study of blood T cells in healthy people across ages (dated by TCRdb to the mid-2010s). Regarding the study in general: Template switching captured roughly one uniquely barcoded TCR beta cDNA molecule per two T cells in model experiments. Using the same blood draw, the study looked at two additional independent replicas of 1 million unique cDNA reads for two donors, one aged 18 to 30 and the other aged 80 or older. Using deep sequencing normalized with unique cDNA molecular identifiers, the study measured how TCR beta repertoire diversity changes with age. The donors were divided into four age groups: young (average about 16 years), middle-aged (roughly 42), aged (about 61) and long-lived (roughly 82). Overall study results and their limits: Compared with the aged group, the long-lived group had more naive CD4+ T cells, fewer expanded clones and increased TCR diversity, a pattern suggesting age selection. As age increased, observed TCR beta diversity per million T cells dropped in a roughly linear way, and a significant reduction was already evident by age 40. Conclusive comparison of naive and antigen-experienced compartments was prevented by the profiling of bulk unsorted PBMCs. Estimates of total diversity based on one million sequenced T cells were considered lower bounds and underestimates. The percentage of naive T cells measured by flow cytometry correlated strongly with observed TCR beta diversity. Because donor CMV infection status was unknown, age-related changes in expanded clonotypes were potentially confounded.

This sample also appeared in a second study, on T cells of mothers and their children. The second paper further reports: Nine systemically healthy Caucasian individuals, comprising three mothers and their six children, were included as donors. cDNA synthesis consumed the entire amount of extracted RNA, loaded at around 1.4 ug RNA in each 15 ul reaction. In the second PCR, sample barcodes and 2-4 random nucleotides were introduced via the M1S primer. Each mother yielded over 10 million TCR beta CDR3 reads and each child some 3 million reads. In both related and unrelated pairs, thymic selection shapes the output of TCR recombination in a similar way, with inherited differences having only a minor effect. Normalized repertoire overlap in related mother-child pairs was always slightly higher than in unrelated mother-child pairs, but the difference was never significant. No persistent microchimeric T cell clones were detected, at a sensitivity of roughly 100 clones per million clonotypes. In the study, deep NGS was used to compare the TCR beta repertoires of mothers and children, and features distinguishing related mother-child pairs from unrelated individuals were sought. Mothers averaged about 40 +/- 4 years of age and children averaged around 11 +/- 4 years. After adapters were ligated using NEBNext reagents, the libraries underwent 100+100 nt paired-end sequencing on an Illumina HiSeq 2000. To prevent cross-contamination, the mother and child libraries were prepared one month apart and sequenced in separate runs. For each donor, somewhere between roughly 500,000 and 2,100,000 distinct TCR beta clonotypes were identified. Naive TCR beta clonotypes were estimated from low-frequency clonotypes matched to each donor's FACS-determined naive share, without sorting.

The V gene is TRBV28 and the J gene is TRBJ2-4, with a tentative D gene TRBD1 over 6 matching bases. The sequencing sample was made of blood. The receptor was isolated from a boy between 10 and 17 years old in good health. CDR3 sequence: CASSSTGKGAKNIQYF. The DNA is as follows: TGTGCCAGCAGTTCTACAGGGAAGGGAGCCAAAAACATTCAGTACTTC.